This T cell receptor beta chain comes out of a study of T cell responses to AZD1222 COVID-19 vaccine. The CDR3 sequence is 15 residues long. V lost 1 base and J lost 1, with 10 bases in between. Germline V lookup: CDR1 LNHDA, CDR2 SQIVND (reference sequence). With regard to this clone: What it binds is not known.

The study, taken as a whole, reports: Among spike-specific TCRs, nearly half reportedly target unmutated variant regions. White British people made up most donors, females outnumbered males, and clonal diversity was possibly underestimated. CD4 TCRs covered the whole spike, strongest at regions 160-218 and 743-854.

Generated by immunoSEQ multiplex PCR, the TCRdb table keeps only in-frame clones and is missing some. The sample yields some 170,000 clones, 90% to 95% seen once. This TCR came from an adult in good health. The material sequenced was peripheral blood, taken on day 0 of AZD1222 vaccination. The chain links TRBV19 to TRBJ1-1; D not resolved. The CDR3 reads CASSIVSRANTEAFF. CDR3 sequence (DNA): TGTGCCAGTAGTATAGTCAGTAGGGCGAACACTGAAGCTTTCTTT.